The clone carrying this T cell receptor beta chain was seen just once. This entry belongs to a study of T-cell memory formation after mild COVID-19. TCRdb recomputed calls from the 5' RACE reads with MiXCR, one row per CDR3 protein. The data contain hundreds of thousands of distinct CDR3 sequences, about 22% of them singletons. The sequencing input was PBMCs or a T cell subset sorted from them (not recorded which). The sequence was collected from an adult woman who had mild COVID-19 (a few samples of this study predate the infection). Cell type and time point are not known.

As DNA, the CDR3 is TGTGCCAGCAGCTTACAGATCCATAAGCAGTATTTT. The encoded protein is CASSLQIHKQYF. The rearrangement links TRBV7-9 to TRBJ2-3; D unresolved. CDR3 length equals 12 residues. Germline V gene sequence: CDR1 SEHNR, CDR2 FQNEAQ (reference sequence). Trimming took off 2 bases at V and 11 bases at J, with 11 bases between the two ends.